The following is a T cell receptor beta chain sequence with its context. The data belong to a study of blood T cell repertoires in COVID-19. The method was immunoSEQ multiplex PCR; TCRdb's version includes in-frame clones alone and lacks a portion of them. The sample lists under 150,000 clones, roughly 86% occurring once. The source is a man in his forties or fifties with active or convalescent COVID-19. Sequencing input: peripheral blood.

CDR3: CASSPGQGVYEQYF. As DNA, the CDR3 is TGTGCCAGCTCACCGGGACAGGGCGTCTACGAGCAGTACTTC. The chain combines TRBV18 with TRBJ2-7; 9 bases line up with TRBD1. V gave up 3 bases and J gave up 3 bases; unmatched junction bases: 3. Per the germline V gene, CDR1 is KGHSH and CDR2 is LQKENI. The CDR3 has 14 residues.